These 30 T cell receptor beta chains were all obtained from the same sample, sequenced in a study of cytomegalovirus exposure and HLA in healthy donors. The PCR used 60 Vbeta and 13 Jbeta primers. Profiling relied on immunoSEQ multiplex PCR, and the TCRdb table lists in-frame clones only, not all of them. The sample yields tens of thousands of clones, 66% seen once. The sample comprised PBMCs. The receptors were sampled from a man between 35 and 55 years old in good health and CMV-seropositive.

The chain is built from TRBV29-1 and TRBJ1-2; 10 nucleotides match TRBD1. This CDR3 comprises 14 residues. V was clipped by 3 bases and J by 3 bases; unmatched bases: 4. CDR1 and CDR2 (germline): SQVTM, ANQGSEA. This chain's CDR3 is CSVDGGQGDYGYTF. The CDR3 DNA is TGCAGCGTTGATGGTGGACAGGGGGACTATGGCTACACCTTC.

The chain links TRBV27 to TRBJ2-7; 7 nucleotides agree with TRBD1. V shed 6 bases, J shed 3 bases, and the junction held 5 bases outside the gene matches. The CDR3 covers 13 residues. Germline V lookup: CDR1 MNHEY, CDR2 SMNVEV (reference sequence). The CDR3 loop is CASSPGQVYEQYF. As DNA, the CDR3 is TGTGCCAGCAGCCCAGGACAGGTCTACGAGCAGTACTTC.

This clone has more than one count but fewer than ten. The rearrangement links TRBV2 to TRBJ2-7; unclear D gene. The CDR3 has 14 amino acids. Germline V lookup: CDR1 SNHLY, CDR2 FYNNEI. V was shortened by 2 bases and J by 4 bases, with 12 bases between the two germline ends. CDR3 loop: CASSEHRTLYEQYF. In DNA form, the CDR3 reads TGTGCCAGCAGTGAACACAGAACCCTTTACGAGCAGTACTTC.

This chain joins TRBV6-6 and TRBJ2-3; 9 bases fit TRBD1. Trimming at V came to 6 bases and at J to 5 bases, leaving 9 bases not matched to a gene. The CDR3 contains 15 residues. Germline assignment: CDR1 MNHNY and CDR2 SVGAGI (reference sequence). The CDR3 here is CASSRTGVAVDTQYF. In DNA, the CDR3 is TGTGCCAGCAGCCGGACAGGGGTGGCCGTAGATACGCAGTATTTT.

This clone has only a few counts. Other DNA sequences in this sample translate to the same CDR3. The chain recombines TRBV11-3 with TRBJ2-7; D remains unclear. The CDR3 spans 15 residues. The germline CDR1 and CDR2 sequences are SGHNT and YENEEA. Trimming removed 5 bases at V and 2 bases at J, with 16 bases between. CDR3 bases: TGTGCCAGCAGCCAGAAGCAGAAGGCGGCCTACGAGCAGTACTTC. Protein sequence: CASSQKQKAAYEQYF.

This clone appeared a few times. The V and J genes are TRBV2 and TRBJ2-1; D perhaps matches TRBD2 (5 bases). Germline assignment: CDR1 SNHLY and CDR2 FYNNEI. Trimming took 7 bases from V and 4 from J, leaving 11 bases between them. This CDR3 comprises 13 residues. Here the CDR3 reads CASNRGTYNEQFF. The CDR3 DNA follows: TGTGCCAGCAATCGGGGTACTTACAATGAGCAGTTCTTC.

This CDR3 is CASSFSGTHYGYTF. As DNA, the CDR3 is TGTGCCAGCAGTTTCTCGGGAACCCACTATGGCTACACCTTC. This chain joins TRBV27 and TRBJ1-2, with unresolved D. Germline V gene data show CDR1 as MNHEY and CDR2 as SMNVEV (reference sequence). Trimming cost V 3 bases and J 3 bases, with 11 bases left between them. The CDR3 is 14 residues long.

This chain joins TRBV28 and TRBJ2-3; possibly TRBD1 for D (6 bases). V was cut by 4 bases and J by 3 bases, with 14 bases left in between. The CDR3 is 15 amino acids. Germline CDR1 MDHEN, CDR2 SYDVKM. CDR3 in DNA: TGTGCCAGCAGTTCACCGGGACACACGACAGATACGCAGTATTTT. Its protein is CASSSPGHTTDTQYF. The full variable domain, its missing parts supplied by reference TRBV28 and TRBJ2-3, is DVKVTQSSRYLVKRTGEKVFLECVQDMDHENMFWYRQDPGLGLRLIYFSYDVKMKEKGDIPEGYSVSREKKERFSLILESASTNQTSMYLCASSSPGHTTDTQYFGPGTRLTVL.

The CDR3: CASRAAGGGYTIYF. Written as DNA, the CDR3 is TGTGCCAGCAGGGCCGCGGGGGGGGGCTACACCATATATTTT. The J gene is TRBJ1-3, the V gene TRBV6-5; possibly TRBD1 for D (6 bases). Germline CDR1 and CDR2: MNHEY and SVGAGI. The V and J ends lost 6 bases and 8 bases respectively, with 17 bases between them. The CDR3 length is 14 residues.

V gene TRBV15 combines with J gene TRBJ1-4; TRBD1 matches at 8 bases. The germline CDR1 and CDR2 sequences are LNHNV and YYDKDF (reference sequence). Trimming cost V 6 bases and J 5 bases; bases outside gene matches: 5. The CDR3 extends over 14 amino acids. CDR3 DNA sequence: TGTGCCACCAGAAGGACAGGGTCGAATGAAAAACTGTTTTTT. Translation: CATRRTGSNEKLFF.

The sample holds a few counts of this clone. This rearrangement joins TRBV7-8 to TRBJ2-2; 8 bases align to TRBD1. The germline gives CDR1 SGHVS, CDR2 FQNEAQ. After removal of 6 bases from V and 5 bases from J, the junction contained 14 bases not matched to a gene. This CDR3 spans 17 amino acids. The CDR3 DNA follows: TGTGCCAGCAGATCGAGGGCCGGCAGGGGGCGAACCGGGGAGCTGTTTTTT. Translation gives CASRSRAGRGRTGELFF.

J is TRBJ2-5 and V is TRBV7-8; 8 bases are a match to TRBD1. The germline gives CDR1 SGHVS, CDR2 FQNEAQ. J was trimmed by 5 bases and V by 3 bases; bases with no gene match: 2. The CDR3 extends over 13 amino acids. The CDR3, as DNA: TGTGCCAGCAGCTTCGACAGGGGTGAGACCCAGTACTTC. It is translated as CASSFDRGETQYF. The full variable domain, rest sourced from reference TRBV7-8 and TRBJ2-5, is GAGVSQSPRYKVAKRGQDVALRCDPISGHVSLFWYQQALGQGPEFLTYFQNEAQLDKSGLPSDRFFAERPEGSVSTLKIQRTQQEDSAVYLCASSFDRGETQYFGPGTRLLVL.

This clone was counted a few times. The rearrangement uses TRBV6-6 and TRBJ1-3, with a tentative D call TRBD1 (5 bases). Germline V gene data show CDR1 as MNHNY and CDR2 as SVGAGI (reference sequence). This CDR3 region has 13 residues. The V end was cut by 7 bases, the J end by 3 bases, with 10 bases between. The CDR3 DNA reads as TGTGCCAGCACGGAGGGACTTGGAAACACCATATATTTT. It is translated as CASTEGLGNTIYF.

The rearrangement joins TRBV11-2 to TRBJ2-5; D may be TRBD1 (5 bases). TRBJ2-7 matches the DNA end more closely, so the J call is doubtful. This CDR3 contains 14 residues. Germline lookup yields CDR1 SGHAT and CDR2 FQNNGV. The CDR3 protein is CASSFLTDSYEQYF. CDR3 nucleotide sequence: TGTGCCAGCAGCTTTCTGACAGATTCCTACGAGCAGTACTTC.

This clone was observed once. The chain has TRBV7-9 and TRBJ1-2, with D tentatively TRBD1 (6 bases). The CDR3 runs 14 residues. CDR1 and CDR2 (germline): SEHNR, FQNEAQ (reference sequence). The V gene lost 5 bases and the J gene lost 7 bases, with 17 bases spanning the gap. For the CDR3, the DNA is TGTGCCAGCAGCACCACTGGGACACAGGCTGGCTACACCTTC. Amino acid sequence: CASSTTGTQAGYTF. Filled out from reference TRBV7-9 and TRBJ1-2, the complete variable domain reads DTGVSQNPRHKITKRGQNVTFRCDPISEHNRLYWYRQTLGQGPEFLTYFQNEAQLEKSRLLSDRFSAERPKGSFSTLEIQRTEQGDSAMYLCASSTTGTQAGYTFGSGTRLTVV.

The chain carries TRBV7-8 and TRBJ2-1; 7 nucleotides line up with TRBD1. The V gene's germline CDR1 is SGHVS and CDR2 FQNEAQ. With 2 bases clipped from V and 9 bases from J, the junction kept 4 bases outside the gene matches. This CDR3 region has 13 residues. In nucleotides, the CDR3 is TGTGCCAGCAGCTTACGACAGGGCGGTGAGCAGTTCTTC. Protein: CASSLRQGGEQFF.

This chain connects TRBV4-1 to TRBJ2-6; 8 bases line up with TRBD1. This CDR3 has 19 amino acids. V shed 3 bases, J shed 1 base, and the junction held 11 bases outside the gene matches. CDR1 and CDR2 from the germline V gene are MGHRA and YSYEKL. CDR3 amino acids: CASSHQAGGIGSGANVLTF. CDR3 nucleotide sequence: TGCGCCAGCAGCCATCAGGCAGGGGGCATCGGGTCTGGGGCCAACGTCCTGACTTTC.

The CDR3 loop reads CASSSSRVRAAGYTF. The CDR3 bases are TGTGCCAGCAGCTCCTCCAGGGTAAGGGCGGCTGGCTACACCTTC. The rearrangement joins TRBV7-3 to TRBJ1-2, with TRBD1 as a possible D gene (5 bases). Germline V CDR1 and CDR2: SGHTA, FQGTGA. V lost 4 bases to trimming and J lost 7 bases, with 19 bases between them. CDR3 length: 15 residues.

The chain uses TRBV7-9 and TRBJ1-2; 7 nucleotides line up with TRBD1. Germline trimming cut 1 base from V and 10 bases from J; bases unmatched to any gene: 15. Germline CDR1 and CDR2: SEHNR and FQNEAQ (reference sequence). The CDR3 has 16 residues. The CDR3 DNA reads as TGTGCCAGCAGCTTAGGTGATCTAACGGACAGGTGGACCTACACCTTC. Translation: CASSLGDLTDRWTYTF.

Here the CDR3 DNA reads TGTGCCAGCAGCCACGACTGTAATGGCTACACCTTC. Its translation: CASSHDCNGYTF. The gene calls are TRBV21-1 and TRBJ1-2. TRBV21-1 is labeled a pseudogene. The CDR3 totals 12 residues.

This clone was seen a handful of times. J is TRBJ1-1 and V is TRBV9, with D tentatively TRBD1 (6 bases). Germline CDR1 SGDLS, CDR2 YYNGEE. The CDR3 is made up of 15 amino acids. Deletions cut 0 bases from V and 1 base from J, with 10 bases between. As DNA, the CDR3 is TGTGCCAGCAGCGTAGGAGGACAGCGGAACACTGAAGCTTTCTTT. This gives the protein CASSVGGQRNTEAFF.

V is TRBV27 and J is TRBJ2-1; TRBD1 is a possible D gene (6 bases). This CDR3 is 14 amino acids long. Looked up from germline, CDR1 is MNHEY and CDR2 is SMNVEV (reference sequence). V was pared by 6 bases and J by 8 bases, with 17 bases between. In DNA, the CDR3 is TGTGCCAGCAGACGGAATCAGGGGCGGGATGAGCAGTTCTTC. Its protein is CASRRNQGRDEQFF.

This clone has more than one count but fewer than ten. The CDR3: CASSLTDEQYF. In DNA form, the CDR3 reads TGTGCCAGCAGCTTAACGGACGAGCAGTACTTC. The chain combines TRBV11-2 with TRBJ2-7, with D hard to call. Looked up from germline, CDR1 is SGHAT and CDR2 is FQNNGV. Trimming pared 2 bases from V and 5 bases from J, leaving 4 bases between. The CDR3 length is 11 residues.

The rearrangement links TRBV28 to TRBJ1-1, with D possibly TRBD1 on 5 matching bases. In germline, CDR1 is MDHEN, CDR2 SYDVKM. The CDR3 length is 13 residues. The V and J ends lost 1 base and 4 bases respectively, with 7 bases between them. The CDR3 reads CASSLSGFTEAFF. In DNA form, the CDR3 reads TGTGCCAGCAGTTTATCAGGGTTCACTGAAGCTTTCTTT.

The V gene is TRBV2, the J gene TRBJ2-2, with TRBD2 identical over 8 bases. V dropped 6 bases and J dropped 6; count of bases not matched to a gene: 9. The CDR3 is made up of 15 amino acids. Germline CDR1 SNHLY, CDR2 FYNNEI. The CDR3 nucleotides are TGTGCCAGCAGGAGAGTTAGCGGGGAGTCCGGGGAGCTGTTTTTT. It encodes CASRRVSGESGELFF.

V usage is TRBV7-9 and J usage is TRBJ1-3; D may be TRBD1 (5 bases). CDR1 is SEHNR and CDR2 is FQNEAQ in the germline V gene (reference sequence). Between the trimmed V and J ends, which lost 2 bases and 4 bases, there was a span of 24 bases. CDR3 length: 19 amino acids. CDR3 in amino acids: CASSLSRDRQIITGNTIYF. In DNA form, the CDR3 reads TGTGCCAGCAGCTTAAGCAGAGACAGACAGATTATAACAGGAAACACCATATATTTT.

The chain carries TRBV4-1 and TRBJ1-3; D perhaps matches TRBD1 (5 bases). CDR3 length equals 16 residues. CDR1 and CDR2 (germline): MGHRA, YSYEKL. Trimming cost V 0 bases and J 1 base, with 10 bases left between them. The CDR3 bases are TGCGCCAGCAGCCAAGATGGGGGGGGATCTGGAAACACCATATATTTT. Its translation: CASSQDGGGSGNTIYF.

The chain has TRBV7-9 and TRBJ1-6; no reliable D call. The CDR3 contains 14 residues. Germline lookup yields CDR1 SEHNR and CDR2 FQNEAQ (reference sequence). Trimming took off 3 bases at V and 7 bases at J, with 10 bases between the two ends. CDR3: CASSLTWKNSPLHF. In DNA form, the CDR3 reads TGTGCCAGCAGCTTGACATGGAAGAATTCACCCCTCCACTTT.

On this clone: Its ends do not fully match the called genes, so a read error is possible. This chain uses TRBV25-1 with TRBJ1-1; D is unresolved. In germline, CDR1 is MGHDK, CDR2 SYGVNS. The CDR3 runs 11 residues. The CDR3 reads CASRDNIEAFF. CDR3 nucleotide sequence: TGTGCCAGCAGAGACAACATTGAAGCTTTCTTT.

This clone has a handful of counts. V is TRBV5-4 and J is TRBJ2-1; TRBD2 agrees at 8 bases. Trimming cost V 4 bases and J 0 bases; bases outside gene matches: 12. The CDR3 has 18 amino acids. Germline lookup yields CDR1 SGHNT and CDR2 YYREEE (reference sequence). The CDR3 nucleotides are TGTGCCAGCAGCCTTAGACGCGGGGGGCGGAGCTCCTACAATGAGCAGTTCTTC. Protein product: CASSLRRGGRSSYNEQFF.